This T cell receptor beta chain was sequenced during a study of response to subunit inactivated influenza vaccine. Each CDR3 protein is one row after TCRdb ran MiXCR on the RT-PCR reads. The sample records roughly 710,000 distinct CDR3 sequences, around 15% being singletons. The CDR3 totals 14 residues. Between the trimmed V and J ends, which lost 0 bases and 4 bases, there was a span of 11 bases. Germline V lookup: CDR1 SGHRS, CDR2 YFSETQ. The chain has TRBV5-1 and TRBJ2-7; TRBD2 is a possible D gene (5 bases). The sequences come from PBMCs from blood, collected approximately 15 days before vaccination. The sequence came from a man aged 50 to 60 who received an inactivated influenza vaccine. For the CDR3, the DNA is TGCGCCAGCAGCTTGGTTGCGCGGGCTTACGAGCAGTACTTC. Protein product: CASSLVARAYEQYF.